This TCR beta chain derives from a study of cytomegalovirus exposure and HLA in healthy donors. Study outcomes and limitations: A reported reduction in N-insertions relative to the roughly 700-donor mean was seen in an Asian-associated ancestry cluster in a later analysis.

There are a few counts of this clone. Its antigen is still unknown. V dropped 0 bases and J dropped 2; count of bases not matched to a gene: 0. This CDR3 has 15 amino acids. The germline V gene encodes CDR1 MNHEY and CDR2 SVGAGI. This PCR relied on a set of 60 Vbeta primers and 13 Jbeta primers. Measured with immunoSEQ multiplex PCR; TCRdb has only the in-frame clones, and not every one. The sample carries about 130,000 clones, around three quarters recorded once. This sequence was found in a man aged 25-45 years in good health. The chain recombines TRBV6-5 with TRBJ2-7; 11 bases line up with TRBD1. The source material was PBMCs. DNA for the CDR3: TGTGCCAGCAGTTACTCGGGACAGGGGGCCTACGAGCAGTACTTC. Translated, it gives CASSYSGQGAYEQYF.